This T cell receptor beta chain was sequenced in a study of graft-versus-host responses after intestinal transplantation. Study conclusions and caveats: Early declines in HvG clones that occurred post-transplant were associated with peak circulating GvH clone levels. Graft-versus-host to host-versus-graft clonal ratios in allografts were high in patients with graft-donor T cell macrochimerism. In recipient marrow, GvH clones were found, and some appeared first in ileum or blood.

The assay was immunoSEQ multiplex PCR, and TCRdb's table has in-frame clones only and misses some. The sample contains 90,000 to 120,000 clones, roughly 89% of which appear only once. This clone was observed once. Its specificity is unknown. V was pared by 3 bases and J by 2 bases, with 6 bases of the junction left unmatched. Germline CDR1 reads SGDLS; CDR2 reads YYNGEE. CDR3 length: 16 amino acids. V and J are TRBV9 and TRBJ2-5, with 11 bases matching TRBD2. The clonotype originates from a human donor who was the organ donor for an intestinal transplant. Sequenced here: unstimulated CD4+ T cells sorted from spleen or lymph node cells, sampled before transplant. CDR3 protein: CASSAGTSGPQETQYF. The CDR3 nucleotides read TGTGCCAGCAGCGCGGGGACTAGCGGACCACAAGAGACCCAGTACTTC.